This TCR beta chain was obtained from a study of shared clonotypes between healthy human individuals. Study overall: Researchers assigned three CD4 naive, three CD4 memory, two CD8 naive and one CD8 memory plate to each donor. Study-wide results and limits: When compared with the clonotypes that were shared by all four sorted-subset donors, the non-shared clonotypes turned out to have lower generation probabilities. Blood alone was sampled, and tissue repertoires likely differ.

Assay execution took place at the deep level. Assay used: immunoSEQ multiplex PCR; TCRdb lists only in-frame clones, some missing. The sample yields under 1 million clones, about 96% seen once. Naive CD8 cells lacked CD45RO and underwent positive selection for CCR7, leaving out terminally differentiated effector memory CD45RA+ cells. Trimming removed 7 bases from V and 7 bases from J; junction bases left unmatched: 5. The germline V gene has CDR1 WSHSY and CDR2 SAAADI. This CDR3 comprises 14 residues. As concerns this clone: Its antigen is not known.

Sequenced sample: naive CD8+ T cells sorted from blood. This chain connects TRBV10-2 to TRBJ2-2, with 11 positions matching TRBD1. The origin of this receptor is a young man in good health. The CDR3 here is CASNGQGAGGELFF. The DNA for the CDR3 is TGCGCCAGCAACGGACAGGGGGCCGGCGGGGAGCTGTTTTTT.